What follows is one T cell receptor (beta chain) and its context. Trimming took 2 bases from V and 7 from J, leaving 8 bases between them. The germline V gene encodes CDR1 LNHNV and CDR2 YYDKDF (reference sequence). The CDR3 spans 12 residues. The sample is drawn from a study of identical twins. Each CDR3 protein is one row after TCRdb ran MiXCR on the 5' RACE reads. The sample lists roughly 470,000 distinct CDR3 sequences; approximately 14% were seen once. These data are also associated with another study on yellow fever vaccine responses in identical twins.

The specimen sequenced was CD4+ T cells sorted from blood. This clonotype was obtained from a young woman in good health. V is TRBV15 and J is TRBJ2-5; the D gene is possibly TRBD2 (6 bases). The CDR3 nucleotides read TGTGCCACCAGCAGACTGGAGGGGACCCAGTACTTC. This encodes CATSRLEGTQYF.